This T cell receptor beta chain stems from a study of cytomegalovirus exposure and HLA in healthy donors (dated by TCRdb to 2017 to 2019). Concerning the study at large: An earlier analysis of 550 to 700 of the donors reported more than 250 Gb of sequence data and around 110 million unique TCR beta sequences from about 179 million T cells. An early release covering roughly 600 HLA-typed donors comprised approximately 290 gigabases of sequencing data and 65 million to 100 million unique TCR sequences. Of the 398 genotyped donors, 81% were placed in the genetic ancestry cluster associated with self-reported Caucasian donors. The study was designed to test whether signatures of past pathogen exposure could be identified by cataloging public T cell receptors. Using immunosequencing, the study profiled T cell repertoires from 666 subjects and related those repertoires to cytomegalovirus serostatus. A separate validation cohort of over 95 different subjects was used in addition to the roughly 620-subject first cohort. To predict cytomegalovirus infection status, the study combined high-throughput TCR immunosequencing, statistical association of individual TCRs with disease status, and machine learning. A later analysis re-examined previously published TCR beta repertoires from more than 550 donors and added high-resolution HLA genotyping to investigate patterns of TCR occurrence. In the later analysis, no new phenotypic data were used to find candidate immune exposures; instead, reliance was placed on TCR beta sequences and their occurrence across donors. To decide whether each TCR beta V gene segment behaved as functional or pseudogenic, an earlier analysis of approximately 600 of the donors relied on high-throughput TCR beta sequencing. Donor age, sex, ethnicity and CMV serostatus were collected together with the repertoire data. In a later genetic analysis, genome-wide SNP genotypes for about 65% of the roughly 700 donors were used, and that subset was treated as a discovery cohort. All discovery cohort repertoires had been generated using a single sequencing platform. HLA typing covered class I and class II loci at four-digit resolution. Typing coverage differed by locus: A, B, C, DRB1 and DQB1 were typed in roughly 620-630 donors, DQA1 in about 500, DPA1 in some 600, and DPB1 in around 490. A few DR-DQ haplotypes were treated as single units for association and clustering because of strong linkage in the cohort. On average, roughly 250,000 unique TCR beta nucleotide sequences were sequenced per donor among a few hundred genotyped donors of the cohort, with roughly 18% of those sequences being non-productive.

General findings and caveats noted by the study authors: A further reported finding was that TCR beta sequences accurately predicted the HLA-A and HLA-B alleles for most subjects in the first cohort. According to a later analysis, TCR association rates differed among HLA loci, with DRB1 alleles showing the most associated TCRs and HLA-C alleles showing the fewest. Only TCR beta chains were sequenced in this cohort, and the absence of alpha or paired-chain data limited detectable features. Assigning TCR associations to individual alleles was difficult when HLA alleles, especially DR and DQ, strongly co-occurred. It was suggested by the authors that the approach could potentially be generalized to other disease states and immunological phenotypes. While some public TCRs were present in many individuals, most TCR sequences turned up only very rarely across donors. For the cohort, immune exposure information was limited to CMV serostatus. HLA typing was unavailable for some donors at each locus, so association tests used only the typed subset. A later analysis found that HLA-associated TCR beta chains were more clonally expanded and had lower generation probabilities than equally common non-associated chains. The classifier was reported to diagnose cytomegalovirus status with high specificity and sensitivity in both the original and validation cohorts. An association between a missense DCLRE1C variant and V-gene and J-gene trimming of TCR beta chains was found in a later genetic analysis and replicated in an independent cohort. In an earlier analysis of 587 of the donors, most TCR beta V segments appeared in productive rearrangements about 87% or about 30% of the time, broadly matching IMGT annotations. A later analysis found that most CMV-associated TCR beta chains appeared HLA-restricted, with HLA associations seemingly driven largely by CMV exposure. The presence/absence analyses assumed that sequencing depth was roughly uniform across donors, and that assumption may not be true. The study gave a list of about 170 TCR beta chains associated with cytomegalovirus. Correlated functional status among segregating V segments might reflect linkage disequilibrium, but an unknown experimental factor could not be ruled out. The sequencing pipeline was judged likely to have produced a cluster of highly shared sequence variants as a technical artifact. Several of the top co-occurrence clusters appeared to be linked to parvovirus B19, influenza, CMV and Epstein-Barr virus, according to a later analysis. Some IMGT-functional V segments, including TRBV6-2 and TRBV6-3, could not be told apart with the 87-base-pair reads, so those segments were excluded. Because counts were too low, around 17 rarely observed V segments, including chromosome 9 orphons, were left out of the earlier analysis of several hundred of the donors. A few of the identified cytomegalovirus-associated TCR beta chains were confirmed in vitro to be specific for cytomegalovirus antigens. A later analysis associated about 17,000 TCR beta sequences with specific HLA alleles at a false discovery rate of 0.05. According to a later genetic analysis, donors in an Asian-associated ancestry cluster had fewer N-insertions in productive TCRs than the roughly 670-donor mean.

The cohort was made up of several hundred healthy bone marrow donors. All cohort members were sampled while nominally healthy, although unrecorded immune exposures were likely present. The donor was CMV seronegative and was included in the group of a few hundred seronegative cohort members. A peripheral blood sample was collected from each donor, and TCR beta sequencing was performed on peripheral blood mononuclear cells. Genomic DNA was extracted from the blood cell samples with the Qiagen DNeasy Blood Extraction Kit. With respect to this clone: Its antigen is unknown. Base qualities are not at hand, and no much larger clone is one base apart.

To prepare the library, the immunoSEQ multiplex PCR assay was applied. A mixture of 60 forward primers for TCR Vbeta segments and 13 reverse primers for TCR Jbeta segments was used in the multiplex PCR. A multiplex PCR assay on genomic DNA amplified the CDR3 region of rearranged TCR beta genes. Amplified TCR beta libraries were sequenced as 87-base-pair reads on the Illumina HiSeq System. In the paper's pipeline: In a later analysis, some 80 million unique TCR beta chains were counted across the 690 or so repertoires, and around 10 million of these chains were shared by at least two donors. Raw reads were error-corrected and collapsed into unique sequences by a nearest-neighbor algorithm in which closely related sequences were merged to remove PCR and sequencing errors. To assign V, D and J gene segments, CDR3 sequences were aligned to IMGT reference sequences. For a sequence to be retained, a match of at least six nucleotides was required to both a V gene segment and a J gene segment. Rearrangements were classified as productive when the CDR3 lacked stop codons and remained in frame with V and J, and all other rearrangements were classified as non-productive. Following IMGT convention, CDR3 was defined as the stretch from the second conserved V-encoded cysteine up to the conserved J-encoded phenylalanine. The earlier analysis of about 610 of the donors excluded any sequence lacking an unambiguous match to a single V gene segment. An earlier analysis of some 500 of the donors classified V segments as functional when productive rearrangements were above 56.7% and as segregating when the standard deviation between donors was above 5%. A statistical classification framework was built for diagnosing cytomegalovirus status from the catalog of TCR beta chain sequences. V and J gene assignment, in a later analysis, came from comparing TCR nucleotide sequences with IMGT/GENE-DB human TR gene sequences. A later analysis assigned CDR3 sequences and most-parsimonious VDJ recombination scenarios with the TCRdist pipeline. A later analysis defined each TCR beta chain by its CDR3 amino acid sequence plus V-gene family, and excluded reads lacking a unique V-gene family. To address suspected cross-contamination and a sequencing artifact, a later analysis removed roughly 640 highly shared, low-generation-probability nucleotide sequences. In a later analysis, a clonal expansion index was calculated for each public chain from normalized within-repertoire ranks of inferred template counts. Generation probabilities in a later analysis came from a VDJ recombination model fitted to out-of-frame rearrangements, and those results were checked against IGoR. In a later analysis, hypergeometric tests were used to score TCR-TCR, TCR-HLA and TCR-CMV co-occurrence, with a repertoire-size bias correction applied to TCR pairs. False discovery rates were estimated in a later analysis by permuting HLA or CMV assignments 20 times. A later analysis grouped co-occurring TCRs with DBSCAN, adding TCRdist sequence similarity when clustering within HLA-allele-positive subsets. Repertoires with fewer than 30,000 or more than 120,000 public chains, plus five repertoires with anomalous nucleotide sharing, were excluded from co-occurrence clustering. TCRdb holds this immuneACCESS table with in-frame rearrangements only. Some clones are missing; in checked studies, unresolved V genes explain under half, and the rest has no known cause. V and J calls and clone size are given by that table; D and trimming were obtained from the DNA. This sample holds 95,000 to 110,000 clones; roughly 78% were observed only once. The top ten hold around 1.5% of the sample.

At the junction V is shortened by 10 bases and J by 13 bases, with 24 bases in between. The germline V gene provides CDR1 MDHEN and CDR2 SYDVKM. Including cysteine and phenylalanine, the CDR3 has 13 amino acids. The DNA shown is the 39-base CDR3, in frame from base 1. The TCR sequence derives from a woman aged 40 to 55 in good health and CMV-seronegative. The source material was PBMCs. The V and J segments used are TRBV28 and TRBJ2-3, with TRBD2 tentatively as D gene (5 bases match). The CDR3 amino acid sequence is: CANKDGRSWRKYF. Read as DNA, the sequence is TGTGCCAACAAGGACGGGCGCTCCTGGAGGAAGTATTTT.